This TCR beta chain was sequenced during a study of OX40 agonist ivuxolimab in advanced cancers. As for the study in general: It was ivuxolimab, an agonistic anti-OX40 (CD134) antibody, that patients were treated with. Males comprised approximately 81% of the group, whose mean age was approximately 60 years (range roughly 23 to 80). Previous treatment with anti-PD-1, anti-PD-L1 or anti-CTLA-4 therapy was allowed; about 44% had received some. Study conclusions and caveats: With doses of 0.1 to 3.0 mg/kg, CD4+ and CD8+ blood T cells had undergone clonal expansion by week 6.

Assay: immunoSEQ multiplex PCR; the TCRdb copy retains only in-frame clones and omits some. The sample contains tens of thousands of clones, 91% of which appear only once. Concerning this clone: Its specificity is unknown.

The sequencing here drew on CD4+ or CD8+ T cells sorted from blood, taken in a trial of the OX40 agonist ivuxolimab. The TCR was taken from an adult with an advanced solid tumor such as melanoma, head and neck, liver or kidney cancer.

This chain's CDR3 is CASSPQRTGTGELFF. In DNA, the CDR3 is TGTGCCAGTAGTCCACAAAGGACAGGGACCGGGGAGCTGTTTTTT. This chain connects TRBV19 to TRBJ2-2; 8 bases line up with TRBD1. The junction had 7 bases not matched to a gene; V was cut back by 5 bases and J by 5 bases. Per germline, CDR1 LNHDA and CDR2 SQIVND (reference sequence). CDR3 length: 15 amino acids.